This T cell receptor (beta chain) derives from a study of blood T cell repertoires in COVID-19. This CDR3 spans 13 amino acids. Germline V gives CDR1 SNHLY, CDR2 FYNNEI. With V trimmed by 6 bases and J by 6 bases, 6 bases remained unmatched. As processed by the authors: Nucleated cell number was recorded as an estimate derived from reference gene primer amplification. Data came from immunoSEQ multiplex PCR; TCRdb stores just in-frame clones and leaves some out. That table furnishes V, J and clone size, whereas the DNA furnished D and trimming. The table has some 350,000 clones, more than 80% seen once; the top ten hold around 3%.

V and J are TRBV2 and TRBJ1-1; 8 bases are shared with TRBD1. The sequenced sample was peripheral blood. This receptor was obtained from a young woman with COVID-19, enrolled during active disease. The CDR3 sequence: CASRTDRGAEAFF. Written as DNA, the CDR3 is TGTGCCAGCAGAACAGACAGGGGAGCTGAAGCTTTCTTT.